These 17 T cell receptor beta chains share one sample of origin, sequenced in a study of response to subunit inactivated influenza vaccine. TCRdb reprocessed the RT-PCR reads via MiXCR and lists one record per CDR3 protein. This sample yields 500,000 to 700,000 distinct CDR3 sequences, of which under 30% are seen a single time; 2.5% to 3.5% belongs to the top ten. This sample was shared with a second study, whose subject was T cells expressing NK-cell markers. Per that study: TCR beta cDNA was made by 5'RACE template switching with UMIs.

Specimen: CD4+ T cells sorted from PBMCs, collected about 13 days after vaccination. Receptors were obtained from a man between 45 and 60 years old who received an inactivated influenza vaccine.

This clonotype was counted a few times. This chain uses TRBV6-5 with TRBJ1-2, with 9 bases fitting TRBD1. This CDR3 spans 13 amino acids. Germline assignment: CDR1 MNHEY and CDR2 SVGAGI. The V gene end was trimmed by 2 bases and the J gene end by 13 bases; junction bases not matched to a gene: 8. The CDR3 DNA sequence: TGTGCCAGCAGTTACAGGCGGACAGGGGATTCCACCTTC. This sequence encodes CASSYRRTGDSTF.

V is TRBV20-1 and J is TRBJ1-1, with no clear D. Deletions cut 7 bases from V and 1 base from J, with 7 bases between. The V gene's germline CDR1 is DFQATT and CDR2 SNEGSKA (reference sequence). CDR3 size: 11 residues. In DNA, the CDR3 is TGCAGTGTTCGTGGGAACACTGAAGCTTTCTTT. Amino acid sequence: CSVRGNTEAFF.

V is TRBV6-1 and J is TRBJ2-7; D uncertain. CDR1 MNHNS and CDR2 SASEGT come from the germline V gene. Trimming cost V 4 bases and J 2 bases, with 12 bases left between them. This CDR3 spans 14 amino acids. CDR3 bases: TGTGCCAGCAGTGTAGAGTTTCCCACCTACGAGCAGTACTTC. It is translated as CASSVEFPTYEQYF.

V usage is TRBV7-7 and J usage is TRBJ2-7; TRBD1 aligns across 7 bases. This CDR3 region has 14 residues. The J segment lost 5 bases and the V segment lost 2 bases, leaving 6 bases of the junction unmatched. The germline CDR1 and CDR2 sequences are SSHAT and FNYEAQ (reference sequence). The CDR3 region is CASSLQQGLDEQYF. The CDR3 nucleotides are TGTGCCAGCAGCTTACAACAGGGGCTGGACGAGCAGTACTTC.

This clonotype was seen at least ten times. The V and J genes are TRBV11-1 and TRBJ1-1; weak D call: TRBD1 (5 bases). Germline V gene sequence: CDR1 SGHAT, CDR2 FQDESV (reference sequence). CDR3 size: 14 residues. V was shortened by 5 bases and J by 6 bases, with 16 bases between the two germline ends. The CDR3 DNA sequence: TGTGCCAGCAGCATACAGGCGAACCGCGCTGAAGCTTTCTTT. This encodes CASSIQANRAEAFF.

This chain joins TRBV5-1 and TRBJ2-7; 11 bases line up with TRBD2. The length of the CDR3 is 18 residues. The junction had 16 bases not matched to a gene; V was cut back by 1 base and J by 7 bases. Germline V gene sequence: CDR1 SGHRS, CDR2 YFSETQ. CDR3 nucleotide sequence: TGCGCCAGCAGCTTGCCCTCCACTAGCGGGGGAACCAAGAGGGAGCAGTACTTC. Translating it yields CASSLPSTSGGTKREQYF.

The rearrangement joins TRBV6-1 to TRBJ2-4; TRBD1 agrees at 8 bases. Germline CDR1 and CDR2: MNHNS and SASEGT. The length of the CDR3 is 14 residues. V lost 6 bases, J lost 6 bases, and 7 bases stayed unmatched. CDR3 sequence: CASSWGTGGNIQYF. CDR3 nucleotide sequence: TGTGCCAGCAGCTGGGGGACAGGAGGAAACATTCAGTACTTC.

This chain connects TRBV27 to TRBJ2-2; D is unresolved. The CDR3 covers 16 residues. The V gene lost 2 bases and the J gene lost 2 bases, with 12 bases spanning the gap. In germline, CDR1 is MNHEY, CDR2 SMNVEV (reference sequence). The CDR3 loop reads CASSLQAGPNTGELFF. In DNA form, the CDR3 reads TGTGCCAGCAGTTTACAGGCAGGACCCAACACCGGGGAGCTGTTTTTT.

This clonotype came up a few times. The chain combines TRBV15 with TRBJ2-2; 7 bases align to TRBD1. J lost 3 bases, V lost 4 bases, and 8 bases had no gene match. CDR1 LNHNV and CDR2 YYDKDF come from the germline V gene (reference sequence). The CDR3 contains 16 residues. CDR3 in DNA: TGTGCCACCAGCACCGTCACAGGGGCGGACACCGGGGAGCTGTTTTTT. Translation: CATSTVTGADTGELFF.

This clonotype was counted a few times. The chain uses TRBV6-5 and TRBJ2-5; D is unclear. Germline CDR1 is MNHEY and CDR2 is SVGAGI. The CDR3 covers 13 residues. Trimming removed 4 bases at V and 5 bases at J, with 11 bases between. As DNA, the CDR3 is TGTGCCAGCAGTTCACGTCTGGGCGAGACCCAGTACTTC. Encoded protein: CASSSRLGETQYF.

There are a few counts of this clonotype. The chain uses TRBV11-2 and TRBJ2-2, with 12 bases aligning to TRBD2. From germline, CDR1 is SGHAT and CDR2 FQNNGV. J lost 4 bases, V lost 8 bases, and 2 bases had no gene match. CDR3 length: 14 residues. The CDR3 loop is CASGLAGRTGELFF. As DNA, the CDR3 is TGTGCCAGCGGACTAGCGGGGCGCACCGGGGAGCTGTTTTTT.

This clonotype showed up many times. The rearrangement joins TRBV4-1 to TRBJ2-7, with TRBD1 matching over 9 bases. This CDR3 has 18 amino acids. V was clipped by 2 bases and J by 2 bases; unmatched bases: 13. Germline lookup yields CDR1 MGHRA and CDR2 YSYEKL. The CDR3 is CASSQIQPPGQGTYEQYF. As DNA, the CDR3 is TGCGCCAGCAGCCAAATCCAACCCCCGGGACAGGGTACCTACGAGCAGTACTTC.

The chain is built from TRBV7-2 and TRBJ1-2; TRBD1 matches 7 bases. Germline CDR1 SGHTA, CDR2 FQGNSA. V lost 5 bases and J lost 8; bases outside the gene matches: 14. The CDR3 runs to 15 residues. The DNA of the CDR3 is TGTGCCAGCAGCCTAGGACCCACAGGGGCGGAGGGCTACACCTTC. Translating gives CASSLGPTGAEGYTF. The variable domain in full, completed from reference TRBV7-2 and TRBJ1-2, reads GAGVSQSPSNKVTEKGKDVELRCDPISGHTALYWYRQSLGQGLEFLIYFQGNSAPDKSGLPSDRFSAERTGGSVSTLTIQRTQQEDSAVYLCASSLGPTGAEGYTFGSGTRLTVV.

The chain links TRBV12-3 or TRBV12-4 to TRBJ2-7, with 7 bases matching TRBD1. The CDR3 runs to 15 residues. The J segment lost 3 bases and the V segment lost 3 bases, leaving 8 bases of the junction unmatched. This chain's CDR3 is CASSFRGQGNYEQYF. The CDR3 bases are TGTGCCAGCAGTTTTAGGGGGCAGGGAAACTACGAGCAGTACTTC.

This chain joins TRBV4-3 and TRBJ2-3; D perhaps matches TRBD2 (5 bases). CDR1 LGHNA and CDR2 YSLEER come from the germline V gene. This CDR3 spans 16 amino acids. The V end lost 1 base, the J end lost 4 bases, and 15 bases lay between the germline ends. The CDR3 region has the DNA TGCGCCAGCAGCCAAGGGACTGCTTGGCGGGCAGATACGCAGTATTTT. Amino acids: CASSQGTAWRADTQYF.

V gene TRBV28 combines with J gene TRBJ1-1, with TRBD1 matching 7 bases. This CDR3 is 12 amino acids long. The germline V gene has CDR1 MDHEN and CDR2 SYDVKM. The junction had 7 bases not matched to a gene; V was cut back by 9 bases and J by 6 bases. CDR3 coding DNA: TGTGCCAGTCTTAGACAGGGCTCTGAAGCTTTCTTT. It translates to CASLRQGSEAFF.

This sequence joins TRBV20-1 and TRBJ2-7, with D maybe TRBD1 (5 bases). CDR1 and CDR2 from the germline V gene are DFQATT and SNEGSKA (reference sequence). Trimming left V 8 bases short and J 7 bases short, with 6 bases between. CDR3 length equals 8 residues. CDR3 sequence reads: CSPGEQYF. The CDR3 coding sequence is TGCAGTCCAGGGGAGCAGTACTTC.